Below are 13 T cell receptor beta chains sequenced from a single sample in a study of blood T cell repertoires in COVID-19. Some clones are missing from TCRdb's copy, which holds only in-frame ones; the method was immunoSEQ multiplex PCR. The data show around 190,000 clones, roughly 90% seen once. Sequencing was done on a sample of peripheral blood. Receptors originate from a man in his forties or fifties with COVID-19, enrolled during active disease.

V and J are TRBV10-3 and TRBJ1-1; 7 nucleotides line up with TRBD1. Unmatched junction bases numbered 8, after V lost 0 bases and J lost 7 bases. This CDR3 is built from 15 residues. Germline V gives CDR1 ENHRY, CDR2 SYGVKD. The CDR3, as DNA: TGTGCCATCAGTGAGTCGAGTGGACAGGAGATTGAAGCTTTCTTT. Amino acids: CAISESSGQEIEAFF.

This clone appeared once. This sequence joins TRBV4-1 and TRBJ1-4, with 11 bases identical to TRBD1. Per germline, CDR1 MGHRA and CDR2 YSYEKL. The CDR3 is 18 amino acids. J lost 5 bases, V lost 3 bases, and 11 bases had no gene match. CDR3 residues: CASSQQTPDRGQNEKLFF. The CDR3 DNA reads TGCGCCAGCAGCCAGCAAACGCCGGACAGGGGGCAGAATGAAAAACTGTTTTTT.

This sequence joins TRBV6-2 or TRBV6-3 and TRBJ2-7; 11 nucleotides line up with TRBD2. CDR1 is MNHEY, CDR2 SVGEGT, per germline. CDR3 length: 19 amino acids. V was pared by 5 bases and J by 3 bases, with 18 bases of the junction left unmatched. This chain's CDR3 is CASSTPTSGIGLGSYEQYF. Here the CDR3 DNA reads TGTGCCAGCAGTACTCCGACTAGCGGGATAGGGTTAGGAAGCTACGAGCAGTACTTC.

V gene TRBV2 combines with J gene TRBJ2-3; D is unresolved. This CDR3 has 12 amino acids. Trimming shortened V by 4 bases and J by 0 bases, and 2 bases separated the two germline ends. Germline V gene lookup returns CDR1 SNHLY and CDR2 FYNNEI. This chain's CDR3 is CASSVSTDTQYF. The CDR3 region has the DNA TGTGCCAGCAGTGTAAGCACAGATACGCAGTATTTT.

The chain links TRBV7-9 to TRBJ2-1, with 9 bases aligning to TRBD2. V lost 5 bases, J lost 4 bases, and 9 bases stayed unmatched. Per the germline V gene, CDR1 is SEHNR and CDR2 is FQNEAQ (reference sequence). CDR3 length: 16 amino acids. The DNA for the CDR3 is TGTGCCAGCAGCCCGGGCGGGGGGGCAGGATACAATGAGCAGTTCTTC. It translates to CASSPGGGAGYNEQFF.

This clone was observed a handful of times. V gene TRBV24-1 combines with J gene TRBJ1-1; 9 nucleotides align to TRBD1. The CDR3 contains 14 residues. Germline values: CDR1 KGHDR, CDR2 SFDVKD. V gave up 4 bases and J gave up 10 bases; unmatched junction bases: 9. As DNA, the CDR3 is TGTGCCACCAGTGAATCCCGGGACAGGGCCGGAGCTTTCTTT. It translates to CATSESRDRAGAFF.

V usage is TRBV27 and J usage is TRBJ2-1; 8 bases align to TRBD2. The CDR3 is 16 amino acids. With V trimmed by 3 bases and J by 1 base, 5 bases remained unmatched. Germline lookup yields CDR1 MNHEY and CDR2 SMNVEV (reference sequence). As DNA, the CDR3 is TGTGCCAGCAGTTTCCGACTAGCGCGGTCCTACAATGAGCAGTTCTTC. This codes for CASSFRLARSYNEQFF.

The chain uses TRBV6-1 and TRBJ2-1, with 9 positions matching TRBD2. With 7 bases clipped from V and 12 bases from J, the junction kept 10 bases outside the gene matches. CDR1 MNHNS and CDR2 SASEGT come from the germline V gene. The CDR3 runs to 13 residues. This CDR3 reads CASTGTSPPVQFF. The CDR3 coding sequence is TGTGCCAGCACGGGGACTAGCCCTCCGGTGCAGTTCTTC.

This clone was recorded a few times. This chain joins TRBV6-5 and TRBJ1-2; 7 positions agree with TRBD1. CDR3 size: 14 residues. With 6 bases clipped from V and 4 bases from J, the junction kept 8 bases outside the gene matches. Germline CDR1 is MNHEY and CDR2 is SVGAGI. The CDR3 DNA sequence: TGTGCCAGCAGAAGAAGAGGGGGCCTCTATGGCTACACCTTC. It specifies CASRRRGGLYGYTF.

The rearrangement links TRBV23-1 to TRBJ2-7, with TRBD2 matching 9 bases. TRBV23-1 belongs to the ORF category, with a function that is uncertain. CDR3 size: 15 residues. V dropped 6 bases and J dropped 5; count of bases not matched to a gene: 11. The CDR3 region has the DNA TGCGCCAGCAGAATTAGCGGGAGAGAAAACAACGAGCAGTACTTC. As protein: CASRISGRENNEQYF.

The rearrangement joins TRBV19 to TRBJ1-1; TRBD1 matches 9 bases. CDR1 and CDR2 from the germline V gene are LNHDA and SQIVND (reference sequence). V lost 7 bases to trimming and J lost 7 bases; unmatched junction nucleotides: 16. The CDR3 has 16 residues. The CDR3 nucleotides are TGTGCCAGTAACATTGCGGGGACAGGGTTTTTCAGTGAAGCTTTCTTT. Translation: CASNIAGTGFFSEAFF.

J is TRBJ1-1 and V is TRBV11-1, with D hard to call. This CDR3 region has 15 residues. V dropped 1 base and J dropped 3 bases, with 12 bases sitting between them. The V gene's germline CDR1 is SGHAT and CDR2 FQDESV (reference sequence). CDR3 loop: CASSLVAGSDTEAFF. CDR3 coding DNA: TGTGCCAGCAGCTTAGTTGCGGGGTCGGACACTGAAGCTTTCTTT.

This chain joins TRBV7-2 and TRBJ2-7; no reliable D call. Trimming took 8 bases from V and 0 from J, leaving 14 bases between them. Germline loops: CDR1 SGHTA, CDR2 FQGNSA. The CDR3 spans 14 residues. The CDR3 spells CASGHSIPSYEQYF. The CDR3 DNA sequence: TGTGCCAGCGGCCACAGTATCCCCTCCTACGAGCAGTACTTC.